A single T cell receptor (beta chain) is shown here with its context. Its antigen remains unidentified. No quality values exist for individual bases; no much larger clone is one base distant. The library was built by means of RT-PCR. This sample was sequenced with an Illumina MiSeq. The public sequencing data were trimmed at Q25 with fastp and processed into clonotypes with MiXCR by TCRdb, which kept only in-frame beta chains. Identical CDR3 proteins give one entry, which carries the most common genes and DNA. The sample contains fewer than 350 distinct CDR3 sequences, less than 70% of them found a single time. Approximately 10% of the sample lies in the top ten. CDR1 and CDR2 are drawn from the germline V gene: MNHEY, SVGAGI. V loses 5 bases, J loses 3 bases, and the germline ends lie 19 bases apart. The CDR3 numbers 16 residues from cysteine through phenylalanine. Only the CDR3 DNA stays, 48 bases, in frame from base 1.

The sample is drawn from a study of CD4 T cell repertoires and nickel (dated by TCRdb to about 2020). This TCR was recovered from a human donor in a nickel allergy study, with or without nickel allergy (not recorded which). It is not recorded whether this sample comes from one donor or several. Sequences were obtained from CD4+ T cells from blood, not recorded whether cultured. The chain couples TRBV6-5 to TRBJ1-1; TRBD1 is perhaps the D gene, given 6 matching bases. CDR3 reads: CASSPSLRGFDTEAFF. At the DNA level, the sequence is TGTGCCAGCAGTCCCTCTCTCAGGGGCTTTGACACTGAAGCTTTCTTT.